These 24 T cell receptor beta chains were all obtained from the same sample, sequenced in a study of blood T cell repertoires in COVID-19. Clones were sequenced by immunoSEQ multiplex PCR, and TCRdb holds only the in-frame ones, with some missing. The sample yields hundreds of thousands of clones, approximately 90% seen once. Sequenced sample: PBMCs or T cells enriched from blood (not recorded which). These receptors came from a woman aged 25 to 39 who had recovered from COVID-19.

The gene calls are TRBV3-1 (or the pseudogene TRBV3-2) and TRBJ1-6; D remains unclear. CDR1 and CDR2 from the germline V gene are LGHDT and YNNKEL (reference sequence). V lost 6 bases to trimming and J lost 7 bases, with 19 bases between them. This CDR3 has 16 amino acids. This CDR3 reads CASSDLNREKNSPLHF. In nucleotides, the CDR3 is TGTGCCAGCAGTGATCTAAACCGGGAAAAAAATTCACCCCTCCACTTT.

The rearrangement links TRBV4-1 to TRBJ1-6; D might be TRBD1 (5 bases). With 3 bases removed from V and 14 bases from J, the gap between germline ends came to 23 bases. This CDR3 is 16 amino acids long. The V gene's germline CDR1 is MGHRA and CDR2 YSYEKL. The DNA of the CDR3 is TGCGCCAGCAGCCAGGAGATCAGGGCCCAATTAATATCCCTCCACTTT. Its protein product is CASSQEIRAQLISLHF.

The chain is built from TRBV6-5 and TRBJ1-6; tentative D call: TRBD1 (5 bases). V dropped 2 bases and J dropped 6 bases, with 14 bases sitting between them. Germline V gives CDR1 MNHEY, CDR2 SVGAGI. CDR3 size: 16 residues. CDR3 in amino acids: CASSYLSQGLNSPLHF. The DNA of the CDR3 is TGTGCCAGCAGTTACCTCTCCCAGGGCCTTAATTCACCCCTCCACTTT.

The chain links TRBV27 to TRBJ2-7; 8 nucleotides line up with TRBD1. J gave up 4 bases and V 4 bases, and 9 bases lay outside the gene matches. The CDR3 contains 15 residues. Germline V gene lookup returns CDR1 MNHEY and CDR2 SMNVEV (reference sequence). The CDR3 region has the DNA TGTGCCAGCAGTTCCCGGGACAGGCTATATTACGAGCAGTACTTC. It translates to CASSSRDRLYYEQYF.

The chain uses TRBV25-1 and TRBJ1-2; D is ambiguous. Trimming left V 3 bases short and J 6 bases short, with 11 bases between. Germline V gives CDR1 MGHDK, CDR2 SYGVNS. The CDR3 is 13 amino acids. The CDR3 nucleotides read TGTGCCAGCAGTGACAGCCTCGGGAATGGCTACACCTTC. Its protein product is CASSDSLGNGYTF.

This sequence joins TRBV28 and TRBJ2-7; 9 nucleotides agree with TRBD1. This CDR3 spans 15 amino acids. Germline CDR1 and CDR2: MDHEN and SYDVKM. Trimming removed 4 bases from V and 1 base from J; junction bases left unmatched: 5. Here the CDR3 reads CASSYRDRESYEQYF. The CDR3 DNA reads TGTGCCAGCAGTTACCGGGACAGGGAGTCCTACGAGCAGTACTTC. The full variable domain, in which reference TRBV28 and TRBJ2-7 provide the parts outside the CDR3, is DVKVTQSSRYLVKRTGEKVFLECVQDMDHENMFWYRQDPGLGLRLIYFSYDVKMKEKGDIPEGYSVSREKKERFSLILESASTNQTSMYLCASSYRDRESYEQYFGPGTRLTVT.

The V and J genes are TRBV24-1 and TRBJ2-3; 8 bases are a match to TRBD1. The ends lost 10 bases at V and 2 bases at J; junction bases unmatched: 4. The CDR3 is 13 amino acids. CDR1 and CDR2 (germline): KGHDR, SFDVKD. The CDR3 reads CATEDRVTDTQYF. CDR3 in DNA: TGTGCCACAGAGGACAGGGTCACAGATACGCAGTATTTT.

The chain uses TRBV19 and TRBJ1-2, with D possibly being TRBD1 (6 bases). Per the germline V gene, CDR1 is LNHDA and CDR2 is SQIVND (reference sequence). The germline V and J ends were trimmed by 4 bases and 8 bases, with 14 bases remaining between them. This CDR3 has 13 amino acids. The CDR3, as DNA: TGTGCCAGTAGTACCCCGAGGGGGTACGGCTACACCTTC. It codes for CASSTPRGYGYTF.

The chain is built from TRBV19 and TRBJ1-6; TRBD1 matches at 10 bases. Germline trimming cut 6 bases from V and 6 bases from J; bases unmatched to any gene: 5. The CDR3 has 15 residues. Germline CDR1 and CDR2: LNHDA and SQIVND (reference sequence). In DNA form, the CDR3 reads TGTGCCAGTAGCCCCAGGACAGGGGGTAATTCACCCCTCCACTTT. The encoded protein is CASSPRTGGNSPLHF.

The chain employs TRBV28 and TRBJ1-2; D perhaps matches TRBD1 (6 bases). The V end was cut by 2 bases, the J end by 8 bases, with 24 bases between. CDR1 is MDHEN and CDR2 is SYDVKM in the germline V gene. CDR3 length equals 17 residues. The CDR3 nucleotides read TGTGCCAGCAGTTTAGGTGGGGACATTGGGGTTTTTGGAGGCTACACCTTC. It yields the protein CASSLGGDIGVFGGYTF.

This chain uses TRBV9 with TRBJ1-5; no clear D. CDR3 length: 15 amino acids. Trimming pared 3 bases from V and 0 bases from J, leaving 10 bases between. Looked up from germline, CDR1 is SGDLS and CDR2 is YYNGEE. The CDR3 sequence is CASSAGVNSNQPQHF. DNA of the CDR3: TGTGCCAGCAGCGCCGGGGTGAATAGCAATCAGCCCCAGCATTTT.

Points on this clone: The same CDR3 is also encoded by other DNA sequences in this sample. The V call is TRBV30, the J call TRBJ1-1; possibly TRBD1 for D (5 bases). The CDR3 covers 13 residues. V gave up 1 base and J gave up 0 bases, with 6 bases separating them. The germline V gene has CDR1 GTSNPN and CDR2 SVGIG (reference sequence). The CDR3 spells CAWSGQLNTEAFF. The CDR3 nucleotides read TGTGCCTGGAGTGGACAGCTGAACACTGAAGCTTTCTTT. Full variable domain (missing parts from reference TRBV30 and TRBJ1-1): SQTIHQWPATLVQPVGSPLSLECTVEGTSNPNLYWYRQAAGRGLQLLFYSVGIGQISSEVPQNLSASRPQDRQFILSSKKLLLSDSGFYLCAWSGQLNTEAFFGQGTRLTVV.

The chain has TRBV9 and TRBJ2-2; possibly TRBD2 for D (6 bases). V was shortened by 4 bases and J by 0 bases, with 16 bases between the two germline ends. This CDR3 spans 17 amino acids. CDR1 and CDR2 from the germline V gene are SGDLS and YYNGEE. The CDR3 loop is CASSSRAGGPNTGELFF. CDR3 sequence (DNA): TGTGCCAGCAGCTCCCGAGCCGGGGGACCGAACACCGGGGAGCTGTTTTTT.

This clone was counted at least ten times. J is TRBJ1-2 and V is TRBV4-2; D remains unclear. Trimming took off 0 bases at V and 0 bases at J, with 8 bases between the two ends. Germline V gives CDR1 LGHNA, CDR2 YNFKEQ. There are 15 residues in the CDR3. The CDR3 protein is CASSQDWAANYGYTF. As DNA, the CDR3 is TGTGCCAGCAGCCAAGATTGGGCAGCTAACTATGGCTACACCTTC.

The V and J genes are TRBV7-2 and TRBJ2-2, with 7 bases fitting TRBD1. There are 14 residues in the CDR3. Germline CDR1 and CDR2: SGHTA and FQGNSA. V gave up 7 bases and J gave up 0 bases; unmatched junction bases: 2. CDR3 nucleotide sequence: TGTGCCAGCATTGGGACAGCGAACACCGGGGAGCTGTTTTTT. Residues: CASIGTANTGELFF.

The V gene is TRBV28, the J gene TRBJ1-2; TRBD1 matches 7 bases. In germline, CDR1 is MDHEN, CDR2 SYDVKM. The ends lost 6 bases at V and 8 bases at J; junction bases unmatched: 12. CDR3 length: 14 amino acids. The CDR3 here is CASSLIDRVIGYTF. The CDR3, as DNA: TGTGCCAGCAGCCTGATTGACAGGGTAATCGGCTACACCTTC.

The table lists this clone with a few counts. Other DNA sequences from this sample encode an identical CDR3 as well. Here the CDR3 DNA reads TGTGCCAGCAGTGGACAGGGCGGCAATCAGCCCCAGCATTTT. Its translation: CASSGQGGNQPQHF. The J gene is TRBJ1-5, the V gene TRBV2; 7 bases match TRBD1. V gave up 4 bases and J gave up 2 bases; unmatched junction bases: 2. Germline V gene sequence: CDR1 SNHLY, CDR2 FYNNEI. CDR3 length: 14 amino acids.

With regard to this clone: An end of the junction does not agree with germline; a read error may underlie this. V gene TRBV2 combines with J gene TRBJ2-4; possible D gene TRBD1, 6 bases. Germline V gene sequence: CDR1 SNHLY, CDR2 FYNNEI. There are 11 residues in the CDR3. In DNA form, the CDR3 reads TGTGCCAGCAGAGCCAAGACAGGAGCCAACTTC. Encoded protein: CASRAKTGANF.

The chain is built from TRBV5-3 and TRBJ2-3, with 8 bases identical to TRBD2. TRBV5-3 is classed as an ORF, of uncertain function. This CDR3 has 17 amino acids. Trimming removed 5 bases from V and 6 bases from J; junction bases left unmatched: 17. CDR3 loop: CARSLGEGGRSADTQYF. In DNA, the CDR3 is TGTGCCAGAAGTCTTGGTGAGGGCGGGAGGTCGGCGGATACGCAGTATTTT.

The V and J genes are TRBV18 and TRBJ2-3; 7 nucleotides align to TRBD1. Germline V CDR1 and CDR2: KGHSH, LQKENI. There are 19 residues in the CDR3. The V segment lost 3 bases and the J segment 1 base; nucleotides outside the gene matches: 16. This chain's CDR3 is CASSPRFSSGGKGTDTQYF. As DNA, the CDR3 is TGTGCCAGCTCACCGAGATTCTCTTCAGGGGGAAAGGGCACAGATACGCAGTATTTT.

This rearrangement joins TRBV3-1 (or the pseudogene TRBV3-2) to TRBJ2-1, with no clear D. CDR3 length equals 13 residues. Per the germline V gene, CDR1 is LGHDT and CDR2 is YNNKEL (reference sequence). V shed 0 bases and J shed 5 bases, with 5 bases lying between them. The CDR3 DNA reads TGTGCCAGCAGCCAAGAATCTGACAATGAGCAGTTCTTC. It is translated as CASSQESDNEQFF.

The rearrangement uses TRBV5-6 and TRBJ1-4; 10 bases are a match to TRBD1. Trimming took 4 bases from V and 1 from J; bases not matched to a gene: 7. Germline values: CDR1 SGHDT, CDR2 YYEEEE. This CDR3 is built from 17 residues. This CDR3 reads CASSPGDRGQTNEKLFF. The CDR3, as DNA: TGTGCCAGCAGCCCAGGTGACAGGGGGCAAACTAATGAAAAACTGTTTTTT.

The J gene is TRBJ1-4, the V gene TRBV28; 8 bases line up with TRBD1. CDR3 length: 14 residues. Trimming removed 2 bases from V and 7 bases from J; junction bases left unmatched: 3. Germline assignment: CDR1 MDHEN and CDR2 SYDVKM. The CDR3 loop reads CASSLQGAREKLFF. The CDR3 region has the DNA TGTGCCAGCAGTTTACAGGGGGCGCGTGAAAAACTGTTTTTT. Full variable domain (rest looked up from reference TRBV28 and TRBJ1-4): DVKVTQSSRYLVKRTGEKVFLECVQDMDHENMFWYRQDPGLGLRLIYFSYDVKMKEKGDIPEGYSVSREKKERFSLILESASTNQTSMYLCASSLQGAREKLFFGSGTQLSVL.

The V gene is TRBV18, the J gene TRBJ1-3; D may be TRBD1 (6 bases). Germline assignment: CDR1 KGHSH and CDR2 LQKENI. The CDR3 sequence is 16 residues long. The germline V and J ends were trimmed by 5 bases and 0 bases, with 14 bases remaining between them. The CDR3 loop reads CASSNSGGYSGNTIYF. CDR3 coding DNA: TGTGCCAGCTCAAATTCGGGGGGCTACTCTGGAAACACCATATATTTT.